This entry is about one T cell receptor beta chain. CDR1 is GTSNPN and CDR2 is SVGIG in the germline V gene (reference sequence). V lost 6 bases and J 1 base, leaving 15 bases between the germline ends. The CDR3 sequence is 14 residues long. The data were obtained in a study of T cell changes during pregnancy in multiple sclerosis. The repertoire was sequenced with immunoSEQ multiplex PCR; TCRdb's copy has only in-frame clones and lacks some. Among around 50,000 clones listed, 70% to 90% were seen once. This sequence was found in a female donor with multiple sclerosis, enrolled in a pregnancy study. The material was peripheral blood, obtained in the first trimester of pregnancy. This chain uses TRBV30 with TRBJ1-1; no reliable D call. CDR3 region: CACRLIEGNTEAFF. The CDR3 DNA sequence: TGTGCCTGCCGCCTCATTGAGGGGAACACTGAAGCTTTCTTT.